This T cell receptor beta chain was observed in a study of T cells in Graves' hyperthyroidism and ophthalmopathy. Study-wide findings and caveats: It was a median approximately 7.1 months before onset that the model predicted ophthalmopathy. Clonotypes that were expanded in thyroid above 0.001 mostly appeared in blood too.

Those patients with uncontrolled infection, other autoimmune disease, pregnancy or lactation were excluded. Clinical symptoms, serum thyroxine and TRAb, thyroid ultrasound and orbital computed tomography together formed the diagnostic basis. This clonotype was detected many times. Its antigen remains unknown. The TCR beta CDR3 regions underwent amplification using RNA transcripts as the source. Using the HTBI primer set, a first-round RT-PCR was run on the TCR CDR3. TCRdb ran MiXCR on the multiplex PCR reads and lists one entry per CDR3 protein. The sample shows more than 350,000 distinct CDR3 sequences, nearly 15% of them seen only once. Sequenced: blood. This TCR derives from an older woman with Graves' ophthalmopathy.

In DNA form, the CDR3 reads TGTGCCAGCAGCCCGACTCCCCGGAGCTCCTACGAGCAGTACTTC. It specifies CASSPTPRSSYEQYF. The chain couples TRBV9 to TRBJ2-7; unclear D gene. The CDR3 totals 15 residues. Deletions cut 4 bases from V and 0 bases from J, with 14 bases between. Germline CDR1 is SGDLS and CDR2 is YYNGEE.